These 3 T cell receptor beta chains share one sample of origin, sequenced in a study of cytomegalovirus exposure and HLA in healthy donors. The PCR ran on 60 Vbeta and 13 Jbeta primers. The protocol was immunoSEQ multiplex PCR, while the TCRdb copy is restricted to in-frame clones and leaves out a portion. Found here are some 150,000 clones, 72% of them singletons; the top ten hold approximately 4%. Material for sequencing was PBMCs. These receptors came from a man aged 45-65 years in good health and CMV-seropositive.

The chain is built from TRBV7-5 and TRBJ2-7; the table assigns TRBD2, which was not confirmed against the DNA. TRBV7-5 is shown as a pseudogene. The CDR3 is made up of 15 amino acids. CDR3 nucleotide sequence: TGTGTCAGAAGCTTAGCAGGGTCCGGGACCTACGAGCAGTACTTC. Its protein is CVRSLAGSGTYEQYF.

V is TRBV9 and J is TRBJ2-5, with D unresolved. The CDR3 sequence is 14 residues long. Between the trimmed V and J ends, which lost 4 bases and 4 bases, there was a span of 14 bases. In germline, CDR1 is SGDLS, CDR2 YYNGEE. CDR3 protein: CASSPRVVPETQYF. CDR3 in DNA: TGTGCCAGCAGCCCACGGGTGGTCCCAGAGACCCAGTACTTC. Combining the CDR3 with reference TRBV9 and TRBJ2-5 gives the whole variable domain DSGVTQTPKHLITATGQRVTLRCSPRSGDLSVYWYQQSLDQGLQFLIQYYNGEERAKGNILERFSAQQFPDLHSELNLSSLELGDSALYFCASSPRVVPETQYFGPGTRLLVL.

The rearrangement uses TRBV5-1 and TRBJ2-7; D gene ambiguous. Germline lookup yields CDR1 SGHRS and CDR2 YFSETQ. The V gene lost 2 bases and the J gene lost 2 bases, with 11 bases spanning the gap. The CDR3 has 14 amino acids. The CDR3 DNA reads as TGCGCCAGCAGCTTACAGAATCGAGCCTACGAGCAGTACTTC. Amino acid sequence: CASSLQNRAYEQYF.